A single sample gave rise to the 27 T cell receptor beta chains below, sequenced in a study of shared clonotypes between healthy human individuals. Method: immunoSEQ multiplex PCR; TCRdb's copy keeps in-frame clones and lacks some. The repertoire has approximately 1.1 million clones, 75% to 85% of them found once; the top ten carry more than 0.5%. Material for sequencing was memory CD4+ T cells from PBMCs. Subset: CD45RA-negative fraction. These receptors were collected from a man aged 18 to 29 in good health. Some clones in this sample may be carry-over from other donors' samples.

The CDR3: CASSLGPGEGYTF. The CDR3 DNA is TGTGCCAGCAGCTTGGGCCCAGGGGAAGGCTACACCTTC. This chain links TRBV5-6 with TRBJ1-2, with D possibly TRBD1 on 6 matching bases. Trimming took 0 bases from V and 8 from J, leaving 11 bases between them. The CDR3 loop spans 13 amino acids. Per the germline V gene, CDR1 is SGHDT and CDR2 is YYEEEE.

The rearrangement uses TRBV5-5 and TRBJ1-5, with 9 positions matching TRBD1. The J segment lost 6 bases and the V segment lost 2 bases, leaving 9 bases of the junction unmatched. This CDR3 comprises 16 residues. Germline V gene lookup returns CDR1 SGHKS and CDR2 YYEKEE (reference sequence). Here the CDR3 DNA reads TGTGCCAGCAGCTTATGGGACAGGGATTTCACTCAGCCCCAGCATTTT. Translating it yields CASSLWDRDFTQPQHF.

The chain has TRBV28 and TRBJ2-1; D not resolved. Germline V gene lookup returns CDR1 MDHEN and CDR2 SYDVKM. The CDR3 extends over 13 amino acids. With 5 bases removed from V and 9 bases from J, the gap between germline ends came to 14 bases. The CDR3 DNA is TGTGCCAGCAGTCCCACCCGGTACGCTGAGCAGTTCTTC. It translates to CASSPTRYAEQFF.

The chain couples TRBV5-1 to TRBJ2-1; 8 bases are a match to TRBD2. V gave up 3 bases and J gave up 9 bases; unmatched junction bases: 11. Germline CDR1 reads SGHRS; CDR2 reads YFSETQ. The CDR3 consists of 15 residues. In DNA form, the CDR3 reads TGCGCCAGCAGCTCGGAGGTAGCGGGAAGGGGTGAGCAGTTCTTC. Translated: CASSSEVAGRGEQFF. The full variable domain, in which reference TRBV5-1 and TRBJ2-1 provide the parts outside the CDR3, is KAGVTQTPRYLIKTRGQQVTLSCSPISGHRSVSWYQQTPGQGLQFLFEYFSETQRNKGNFPGRFSGRQFSNSRSEMNVSTLELGDSALYLCASSSEVAGRGEQFFGPGTRLTVL.

This chain connects TRBV19 to TRBJ1-4, with no clear D. The CDR3 is 17 residues long. Germline-derived CDR1 and CDR2 are LNHDA and SQIVND (reference sequence). Trimming left V 10 bases short and J 3 bases short, with 24 bases between. For the CDR3, the DNA is TGTGCCACCTTACCGCGGGGTCAGGACGGCCCTAATGAAAAACTGTTTTTT. This gives the protein CATLPRGQDGPNEKLFF.

CDR3 nucleotide sequence: TGTGCCAGCAGTGAAAGACAGGGCCTGGAGCAGTACTTC. This translates into CASSERQGLEQYF. This chain uses TRBV6-4 with TRBJ2-7; TRBD1 agrees at 7 bases. Germline CDR1 and CDR2: MRHNA and SNTAGT. The trim removed 3 bases at V and 7 bases at J, leaving 6 bases unmatched. This CDR3 contains 13 residues.

The gene calls are TRBV28 and TRBJ2-7; D not resolved. The CDR3 runs to 14 residues. V lost 5 bases and J 2 bases, leaving 13 bases between the germline ends. Germline V lookup: CDR1 MDHEN, CDR2 SYDVKM. The CDR3 region is CASSPRRNTYEQYF. The CDR3, as DNA: TGTGCCAGCAGTCCCCGCAGGAACACCTACGAGCAGTACTTC. The full variable domain, its missing parts supplied by reference TRBV28 and TRBJ2-7, is DVKVTQSSRYLVKRTGEKVFLECVQDMDHENMFWYRQDPGLGLRLIYFSYDVKMKEKGDIPEGYSVSREKKERFSLILESASTNQTSMYLCASSPRRNTYEQYFGPGTRLTVT.

The chain recombines TRBV11-2 with TRBJ1-1; no clear D. CDR3 length: 16 residues. Trimming removed 2 bases at V and 1 base at J, with 14 bases between. Germline V gene lookup returns CDR1 SGHAT and CDR2 FQNNGV. As DNA, the CDR3 is TGTGCCAGCAGCTTACAACCCGACGGACCGAACACTGAAGCTTTCTTT. It is translated as CASSLQPDGPNTEAFF.

The chain links TRBV28 to TRBJ1-2; 7 bases fit TRBD1. In germline, CDR1 is MDHEN, CDR2 SYDVKM. The CDR3 covers 14 residues. Losses at the gene ends were 5 bases for V and 7 bases for J; bases not matched to a gene: 10. CDR3 in amino acids: CASSPRTGPRGYTF. DNA of the CDR3: TGTGCCAGCAGTCCAAGGACAGGCCCACGTGGCTACACCTTC.

J is TRBJ2-1 and V is TRBV10-3; TRBD2 matches at 7 bases. This CDR3 region has 14 residues. Trimming at V came to 3 bases and at J to 8 bases, leaving 7 bases not matched to a gene. Looked up from germline, CDR1 is ENHRY and CDR2 is SYGVKD. This CDR3 is CAISEGGREDEQFF. In DNA, the CDR3 is TGTGCCATCAGTGAAGGAGGGAGGGAGGATGAGCAGTTCTTC.

V gene TRBV14 combines with J gene TRBJ2-1, with TRBD2 matching over 8 bases. This CDR3 region has 15 residues. The V and J ends lost 3 bases and 5 bases, in that order; junction bases with no gene match: 6. Germline V gene lookup returns CDR1 SGHDN and CDR2 FVKESK. The CDR3 spells CASSHGLAGNNEQFF. The CDR3 DNA sequence: TGTGCCAGCAGCCACGGACTAGCCGGGAACAATGAGCAGTTCTTC.

This chain links TRBV6-6 with TRBJ1-2; TRBD1 is a possible D gene (6 bases). CDR3 length: 13 amino acids. The V end lost 6 bases, the J end lost 2 bases, and 10 bases lay between the germline ends. CDR1 and CDR2 (germline): MNHNY, SVGAGI (reference sequence). CDR3 sequence: CASSSTGNYGYTF. The CDR3 nucleotides read TGTGCCAGCAGCTCCACAGGGAACTATGGCTACACCTTC.

The chain links TRBV6-6 to TRBJ1-1; no reliable D call. The germline CDR1 and CDR2 sequences are MNHNY and SVGAGI (reference sequence). V was cut by 7 bases and J by 4 bases, with 22 bases left in between. The CDR3 sequence is 16 residues long. CDR3 sequence: CASIPWRGNLGTEAFF. In DNA form, the CDR3 reads TGTGCCAGCATCCCCTGGAGAGGGAATCTAGGCACTGAAGCTTTCTTT.

As regards this clone: Other DNA sequences in this sample translate to the same CDR3. The gene calls are TRBV9 and TRBJ2-3; 10 nucleotides match TRBD1. Looked up from germline, CDR1 is SGDLS and CDR2 is YYNGEE. The trim removed 2 bases at V and 4 bases at J, leaving 4 bases unmatched. The CDR3 runs to 15 residues. The CDR3 here is CASSVRGTGADTQYF. For the CDR3, the DNA is TGTGCCAGCAGCGTCCGCGGGACAGGGGCAGATACGCAGTATTTT.

The CDR3 DNA reads TGTGCCAGCACAGGGACTAACTACGAGCAGTACTTC. This gives the protein CASTGTNYEQYF. The chain combines TRBV6-1 with TRBJ2-7, with 7 bases identical to TRBD2. The CDR3 extends over 12 amino acids. CDR1 and CDR2 from the germline V gene are MNHNS and SASEGT. V shed 7 bases and J 3 bases; nucleotides not matched to a gene: 3.

The genes are TRBV28 and TRBJ1-4; 7 bases are shared with TRBD1. Losses at the gene ends were 6 bases for V and 3 bases for J; bases not matched to a gene: 10. Germline CDR1 MDHEN, CDR2 SYDVKM. The length of the CDR3 is 16 residues. The CDR3 sequence is CASSRHPGTANEKLFF. The CDR3, as DNA: TGTGCCAGCAGCCGCCACCCCGGGACAGCTAATGAAAAACTGTTTTTT.

This clone appeared a few times. The identical CDR3 is also encoded by other nucleotide sequences in the sample. V is TRBV5-1 and J is TRBJ1-2; no firm D call. V was shortened by 0 bases and J by 4 bases, with 7 bases between the two germline ends. The CDR3 totals 13 residues. In germline, CDR1 is SGHRS, CDR2 YFSETQ. This CDR3 reads CASSLDGGYGYTF. Written as DNA, the CDR3 is TGCGCCAGCAGCTTGGATGGAGGCTATGGCTACACCTTC.

This clone has a single count. The CDR3 loop reads CASSQAGTDTQYF. CDR3 nucleotides: TGTGCCAGCAGCCAGGCCGGCACAGATACGCAGTATTTT. The genes are TRBV5-4 and TRBJ2-3; D is unresolved. V was cut by 4 bases and J by 1 base, with 7 bases left in between. Germline assignment: CDR1 SGHNT and CDR2 YYREEE (reference sequence). CDR3 length: 13 residues.

The chain couples TRBV28 to TRBJ1-1, with D uncertain. The germline CDR1 and CDR2 sequences are MDHEN and SYDVKM. V was cut by 6 bases and J by 3 bases, with 14 bases left in between. The CDR3 loop spans 14 amino acids. CDR3 protein: CASRRTGRYTEAFF. The DNA of the CDR3 is TGTGCCAGCAGGCGTACCGGGCGCTACACTGAAGCTTTCTTT.

As for this clone: The sample has other DNA sequences that encode this CDR3 too. The chain joins TRBV5-1 to TRBJ2-6, with D possibly being TRBD1 (5 bases). The V gene lost 3 bases and the J gene lost 3 bases, with 7 bases spanning the gap. This CDR3 contains 14 residues. Germline CDR1 is SGHRS and CDR2 is YFSETQ. CDR3 sequence reads: CASSWGSGANVLTF. CDR3 nucleotides: TGCGCCAGCAGCTGGGGCAGTGGGGCCAACGTCCTGACTTTC.

The chain joins TRBV7-2 to TRBJ1-4; D call uncertain. The germline gives CDR1 SGHTA, CDR2 FQGNSA. V gave up 0 bases and J gave up 8 bases, with 13 bases separating them. The CDR3 covers 15 residues. The CDR3 is CASSLATSKGEKLFF. In DNA, the CDR3 is TGTGCCAGCAGCTTAGCGACCAGCAAAGGGGAAAAACTGTTTTTT.

J is TRBJ1-1 and V is TRBV5-8, with a possible D match to TRBD1 (5 bases). The length of the CDR3 is 14 residues. Looked up from germline, CDR1 is SGHTS and CDR2 is YDEGEE. Trimming cost V 4 bases and J 10 bases, with 20 bases left between them. CDR3 loop: CASSAAGGGGRAFF. The CDR3 region has the DNA TGTGCCAGCAGCGCGGCCGGGGGGGGTGGAAGAGCTTTCTTT.

A note on this clone: The same CDR3 is also encoded by other DNA sequences in this sample. The chain combines TRBV7-2 with TRBJ2-3; no clear D gene. V dropped 0 bases and J dropped 2 bases, with 6 bases sitting between them. Germline V gene lookup returns CDR1 SGHTA and CDR2 FQGNSA. The CDR3 covers 14 residues. This chain's CDR3 is CASSLARVTDTQYF. Written as DNA, the CDR3 is TGTGCCAGCAGCTTAGCCCGGGTCACAGATACGCAGTATTTT.

This chain uses TRBV18 with TRBJ2-5; D is ambiguous. CDR1 KGHSH and CDR2 LQKENI come from the germline V gene. V was clipped by 0 bases and J by 7 bases, with 9 bases between them. CDR3 length: 13 residues. CDR3 DNA sequence: TGTGCCAGCTCACCACCGACCCCAGGGACCCAGTACTTC. Encoded protein: CASSPPTPGTQYF.

The rearrangement links TRBV11-2 to TRBJ2-2, with 9 nucleotides matching TRBD1. Germline CDR1 is SGHAT and CDR2 is FQNNGV. Germline trimming cut 5 bases from V and 6 bases from J; bases unmatched to any gene: 7. The CDR3 extends over 15 amino acids. CDR3 nucleotides: TGTGCCAGCAGCCAACGGGACAGGGTATCCGGGGAGCTGTTTTTT. This sequence encodes CASSQRDRVSGELFF.

This chain connects TRBV27 to TRBJ2-7; D remains ambiguous. CDR3 length equals 13 residues. Per germline, CDR1 MNHEY and CDR2 SMNVEV (reference sequence). Trimming pared 5 bases from V and 3 bases from J, leaving 11 bases between. CDR3 region: CASSPRANYEQYF. The CDR3 DNA reads TGTGCCAGCAGTCCCCGGGCCAACTACGAGCAGTACTTC.

This rearrangement joins TRBV10-3 to TRBJ1-6; D unclear. V was shortened by 4 bases and J by 7 bases, with 11 bases between the two germline ends. Germline values: CDR1 ENHRY, CDR2 SYGVKD. The CDR3 extends over 14 amino acids. The CDR3 region has the DNA TGTGCCATCAGTGCGGACCGATCCAATTCACCCCTCCACTTT. Translation: CAISADRSNSPLHF.